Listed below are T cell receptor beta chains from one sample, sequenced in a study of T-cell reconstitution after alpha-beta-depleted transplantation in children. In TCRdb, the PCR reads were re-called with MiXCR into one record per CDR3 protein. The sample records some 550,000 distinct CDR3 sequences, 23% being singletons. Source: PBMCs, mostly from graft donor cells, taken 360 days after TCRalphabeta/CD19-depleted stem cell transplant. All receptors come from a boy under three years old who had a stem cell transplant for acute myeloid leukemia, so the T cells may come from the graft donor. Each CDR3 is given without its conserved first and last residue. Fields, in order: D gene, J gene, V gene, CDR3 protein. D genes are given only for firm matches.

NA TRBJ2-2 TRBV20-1 SAGLKANTGELF
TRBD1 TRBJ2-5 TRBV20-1 SAADRAGETQY
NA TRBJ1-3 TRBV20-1 SASAAGTTGNTIY
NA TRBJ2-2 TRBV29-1 SAAVTVSNTPNTGELF
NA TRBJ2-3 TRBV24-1 ATSEKRKLRTDTQY
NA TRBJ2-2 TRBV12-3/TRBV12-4 ASRDGLTNTGELF
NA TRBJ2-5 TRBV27 ASSFAGYEETQY
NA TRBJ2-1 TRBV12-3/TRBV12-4 ASRRGSNEQF
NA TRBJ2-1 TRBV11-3 ASSLEMASYNEQF
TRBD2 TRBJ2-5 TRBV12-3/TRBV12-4 ASTAPGLGAETQY
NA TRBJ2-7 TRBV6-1 ASSPTNSYEQY
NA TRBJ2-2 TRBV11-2 ASSLIEELF
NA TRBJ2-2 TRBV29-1 SSSGVTGELF
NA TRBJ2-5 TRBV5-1 ASSFGRTQETQY
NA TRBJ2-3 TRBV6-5 ASTDGTASTDTQY
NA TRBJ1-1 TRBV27 ASTPDRNTEAF
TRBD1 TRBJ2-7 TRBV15 ATSPGGQTYEQY
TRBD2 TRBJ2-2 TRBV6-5 ASSYSAGANTGELF
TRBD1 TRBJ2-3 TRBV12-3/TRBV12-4 ASSLGQLPDTQY
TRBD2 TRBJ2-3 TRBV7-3 ASSLVAGLITDTQY
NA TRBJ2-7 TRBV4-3 ASSHGLGPPYEQY
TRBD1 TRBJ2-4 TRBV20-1 SAPGQGSPKNIQY
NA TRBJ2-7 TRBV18 ASSPLGSGGEQY
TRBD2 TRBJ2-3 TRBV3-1 ASSPGTTVFDTQY
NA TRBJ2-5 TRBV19 ASSPRTEETQY
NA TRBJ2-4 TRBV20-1 SARAERDIQY
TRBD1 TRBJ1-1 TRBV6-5 ASSTTGEGKNTEAF
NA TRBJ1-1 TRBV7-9 ASSSINTEAF
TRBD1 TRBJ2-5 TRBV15 ATSPRTGGKEETQY
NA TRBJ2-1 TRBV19 ASSTFGGNEQF
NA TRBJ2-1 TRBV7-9 ASSSKIYNEQF
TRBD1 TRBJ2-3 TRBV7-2 ASSLDDRVLDTQY
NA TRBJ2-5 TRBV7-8 ASSLVSREETQY
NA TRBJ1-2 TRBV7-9 ASIKDSVGYGYT
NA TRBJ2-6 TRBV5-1 ASRGTAGANVLT
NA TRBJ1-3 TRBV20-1 SARSPGIRNTIY
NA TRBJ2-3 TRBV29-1 SVTGTLIPRKY
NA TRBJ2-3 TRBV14 ASSQVSQTSTDTQY
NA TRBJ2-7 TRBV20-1 SAYNPTGPPYEQY
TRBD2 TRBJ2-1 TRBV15 ATSRDSGGAREQF